The 7 T cell receptor beta chains reported below all come from one sample, sequenced in a study of CD8+ T cells in alopecia areata. Investigators isolated RNA and reverse transcribed it into cDNA to act as the sequencing template. Using immunoSEQ multiplex PCR, the repertoire was profiled, and TCRdb retains in-frame clones only, with some absent. This table has roughly 200,000 clones, almost 65% appearing once. The sample in question was CD4+ T cells sorted from blood, obtained at week 0. These receptors were taken from a human donor with alopecia areata.

The V gene is TRBV6-5, the J gene TRBJ1-6; D gene unclear. Germline CDR1 is MNHEY and CDR2 is SVGAGI. The CDR3 covers 16 residues. Deletions cut 0 bases from V and 9 bases from J, with 15 bases between. CDR3 coding DNA: TGTGCCAGCAGTTACTCGATACAAGTCCCCAGTTCACCCCTCCACTTT. It encodes CASSYSIQVPSSPLHF.

This clone was seen only once. The chain couples TRBV5-6 to TRBJ2-1; D is possibly TRBD1 (5 bases). Looked up from germline, CDR1 is SGHDT and CDR2 is YYEEEE. Trimming shortened V by 1 base and J by 4 bases, and 9 bases separated the two germline ends. This CDR3 has 14 residues. The CDR3 sequence: CASSLQTAYNEQFF. CDR3 in DNA: TGTGCCAGCAGCTTGCAGACAGCTTACAATGAGCAGTTCTTC.

In this sample, this clone turned up once. This chain links TRBV10-2 with TRBJ2-7; 7 nucleotides line up with TRBD1. The CDR3 is 12 residues long. V shed 7 bases and J 5 bases; nucleotides not matched to a gene: 5. Germline CDR1 is WSHSY and CDR2 is SAAADI. CDR3 DNA sequence: TGCGCCAGCACCAACAGGGGCCACGAGCAGTACTTC. Protein sequence: CASTNRGHEQYF.

Note on this clone: The conserved phenylalanine or tryptophan normally closing the CDR3 is absent here, so this likely arose from a read error. The limits of the CDR3 on the DNA are not certain, so only TCRdb's listed CDR3 is given. The V call is TRBV29-1, the J call TRBJ1-1; the D call TRBD1 from the table was never checked on the DNA. CDR1 SQVTM and CDR2 ANQGSEA come from the germline V gene. The CDR3 spans 9 residues, counting both ends. CDR3: CSATTGPVV.

The chain recombines TRBV18 with TRBJ1-2; 8 bases align to TRBD1. V dropped 4 bases and J dropped 7; count of bases not matched to a gene: 11. This CDR3 has 15 amino acids. Germline assignment: CDR1 KGHSH and CDR2 LQKENI. CDR3 in amino acids: CASSQTGTGHGGYTF. CDR3 coding DNA: TGTGCCAGCTCACAAACCGGGACAGGACATGGTGGCTACACCTTC.

The chain uses TRBV2 and TRBJ2-1; the D gene could be TRBD1 or TRBD2 (5 bases each). Germline CDR1 reads SNHLY; CDR2 reads FYNNEI. The length of the CDR3 is 12 residues. The ends were cut back, 2 bases at V and 9 bases at J, with 8 bases in the middle. The CDR3: CASSEFGGEQFF. In DNA, the CDR3 is TGTGCCAGCAGTGAATTTGGGGGTGAGCAGTTCTTC.

The chain links TRBV7-9 to TRBJ2-7, with D unclear. From germline, CDR1 is SEHNR and CDR2 FQNEAQ (reference sequence). The V end lost 1 base, the J end lost 6 bases, and 10 bases lay between the germline ends. There are 13 residues in the CDR3. CDR3 protein: CASSLDLVREQYF. The CDR3 DNA sequence: TGTGCCAGCAGCTTAGATTTAGTCCGCGAGCAGTACTTC.